Below, 15 T cell receptor beta chains from the same sample are listed, as sequenced in a study of T-cell memory formation after mild COVID-19. Using its own MiXCR run on the 5' RACE reads, TCRdb lists one record per CDR3 protein. The table lists some 130,000 distinct CDR3 sequences, roughly 15% of them singletons. Material: PBMCs or a T cell subset sorted from them (not recorded which). These receptors were collected from an adult woman who had mild COVID-19 (a few samples of this study predate the infection). Cell type and time point are not known.

This clonotype was observed a handful of times. The rearrangement joins TRBV12-3 or TRBV12-4 to TRBJ2-7, with 8 positions matching TRBD2. Trimming removed 3 bases from V and 3 bases from J; junction bases left unmatched: 4. The CDR3 is made up of 14 amino acids. CDR3 DNA: TGTGCCAGCAGTTTTGGACTAGCTTTCTACGAGCAGTACTTC. This gives the protein CASSFGLAFYEQYF.

The V and J genes are TRBV24-1 and TRBJ2-1, with 14 nucleotides matching TRBD2. Trimming removed 9 bases from V and 8 bases from J; junction bases left unmatched: 8. This CDR3 comprises 15 residues. Germline CDR1 is KGHDR and CDR2 is SFDVKD. The CDR3 here is CATSKGLAGVHEQFF. In nucleotides, the CDR3 is TGTGCCACCTCTAAGGGACTAGCGGGAGTCCATGAGCAGTTCTTC.

This chain's CDR3 is CASSYAGLVSSLYEQYF. The DNA for the CDR3 is TGTGCCAGCAGTTACGCGGGACTAGTTTCTTCCCTTTACGAGCAGTACTTC. The chain is built from TRBV6-5 and TRBJ2-7; 8 bases fit TRBD2. V lost 2 bases to trimming and J lost 4 bases; unmatched junction nucleotides: 13. Germline V gene data show CDR1 as MNHEY and CDR2 as SVGAGI. The CDR3 totals 17 residues.

The chain employs TRBV5-1 and TRBJ2-1; 14 positions match TRBD2. The CDR3 extends over 17 amino acids. In germline, CDR1 is SGHRS, CDR2 YFSETQ. Germline trimming cut 4 bases from V and 1 base from J; bases unmatched to any gene: 4. CDR3 DNA sequence: TGCGCCAGCAGCATCGGGACTAGCGGGGGTTCCTACAATGAGCAGTTCTTC. This codes for CASSIGTSGGSYNEQFF.

This clonotype was detected a few times. V is TRBV18 and J is TRBJ1-4, with TRBD1 as a possible D gene (5 bases). V lost 2 bases and J lost 8, with 15 bases in between. CDR3 size: 15 residues. Germline loops: CDR1 KGHSH, CDR2 LQKENI. CDR3 in DNA: TGTGCCAGCTCACCAGGCAGGGAAGGAGGAGAAAAACTGTTTTTT. This codes for CASSPGREGGEKLFF.

This chain joins TRBV7-2 and TRBJ2-1; D uncertain. The CDR3 is 17 amino acids. Trimming removed 3 bases from V and 3 bases from J, with 18 bases in between. CDR1 and CDR2 (germline): SGHTA, FQGNSA. CDR3 region: CASSLGPYVQDYNEQFF. CDR3 DNA: TGTGCCAGCAGCTTGGGCCCCTATGTTCAAGACTACAATGAGCAGTTCTTC.

The chain couples TRBV15 to TRBJ1-3, with D unresolved. V shed 6 bases and J shed 0 bases, with 6 bases lying between them. Germline V gene lookup returns CDR1 LNHNV and CDR2 YYDKDF (reference sequence). The CDR3 sequence is 13 residues long. The CDR3 is CATRTISGNTIYF. CDR3 sequence (DNA): TGTGCCACCAGAACAATCTCTGGAAACACCATATATTTT.

This clonotype was seen only a few times. This chain links TRBV7-9 with TRBJ2-7, with no clear D. Germline loops: CDR1 SEHNR, CDR2 FQNEAQ (reference sequence). The CDR3 length is 11 residues. Deletions cut 5 bases from V and 7 bases from J, with 9 bases between. CDR3 coding DNA: TGTGCCAGCAGCCCTTTTGAGGAGCAGTACTTC. This translates into CASSPFEEQYF.

V and J are TRBV15 and TRBJ2-5, with TRBD2 matching over 12 bases. This CDR3 is 16 amino acids long. V gave up 1 base and J gave up 10 bases; unmatched junction bases: 10. Germline V gene sequence: CDR1 LNHNV, CDR2 YYDKDF (reference sequence). Written as DNA, the CDR3 is TGTGCCACCAGCAGAGGCTCCGGACTAGCGGGAAGAGGCCAGTACTTC. Its translation is CATSRGSGLAGRGQYF.

This clonotype was counted a few times. The V and J genes are TRBV4-1 and TRBJ2-3; D assignment may be TRBD1 or TRBD2 (7 bases each). Germline assignment: CDR1 MGHRA and CDR2 YSYEKL. V lost 4 bases, J lost 2 bases, and 10 bases lay in between. The CDR3 is made up of 14 amino acids. Written as DNA, the CDR3 is TGCGCCAGCAGCCCAGGGGGGGCCACAGATACGCAGTATTTT. It yields the protein CASSPGGATDTQYF.

V gene TRBV4-1 combines with J gene TRBJ2-5; TRBD2 aligns across 11 bases. The CDR3 contains 17 residues. Germline loops: CDR1 MGHRA, CDR2 YSYEKL. The trim removed 1 base at V and 5 bases at J, leaving 9 bases unmatched. This CDR3 reads CASSQGTVLAGEETQYF. The DNA for the CDR3 is TGCGCCAGCAGCCAAGGAACGGTACTAGCGGGGGAGGAGACCCAGTACTTC.

The chain links TRBV7-9 to TRBJ2-5, with D uncertain. The CDR3 is 13 residues long. With 5 bases removed from V and 2 bases from J, the gap between germline ends came to 9 bases. Germline V gene lookup returns CDR1 SEHNR and CDR2 FQNEAQ (reference sequence). CDR3 sequence: CASSRTPQETQYF. For the CDR3, the DNA is TGTGCCAGCAGCCGTACTCCGCAAGAGACCCAGTACTTC. The full variable domain, rest sourced from reference TRBV7-9 and TRBJ2-5, is DTGVSQNPRHKITKRGQNVTFRCDPISEHNRLYWYRQTLGQGPEFLTYFQNEAQLEKSRLLSDRFSAERPKGSFSTLEIQRTEQGDSAMYLCASSRTPQETQYFGPGTRLLVL.

Only a few counts were recorded for this clonotype. The rearrangement links TRBV5-4 to TRBJ2-7; 7 nucleotides line up with TRBD1. This CDR3 region has 15 residues. Germline V CDR1 and CDR2: SGHNT, YYREEE (reference sequence). The V gene end was trimmed by 3 bases and the J gene end by 3 bases; junction bases not matched to a gene: 9. The CDR3, as DNA: TGTGCCAGCAGCTACGGACAGGAGATCGTCTACGAGCAGTACTTC. Its translation: CASSYGQEIVYEQYF.

This clonotype has more than one count but fewer than ten. The chain links TRBV9 to TRBJ2-7; either TRBD1 or TRBD2 may fit D (5 bases each). The CDR3 is made up of 13 amino acids. Germline CDR1 SGDLS, CDR2 YYNGEE. Trimming cost V 4 bases and J 3 bases, with 11 bases left between them. The CDR3 nucleotides read TGTGCCAGCAGCCCCGGGACGGTCTACGAGCAGTACTTC. Its translation: CASSPGTVYEQYF.

The chain uses TRBV25-1 and TRBJ2-5; no clear D gene. V shed 1 base and J shed 1 base, with 4 bases lying between them. This CDR3 spans 13 amino acids. Germline V CDR1 and CDR2: MGHDK, SYGVNS. The CDR3 loop reads CASSEFGQETQYF. CDR3 coding DNA: TGTGCCAGCAGTGAATTCGGCCAAGAGACCCAGTACTTC.